This is a list of T cell receptor beta chains from one sample in a study of T cells after yellow fever vaccination. TCRdb reprocessed the 5' RACE reads with MiXCR, giving one entry per CDR3 protein. The sample holds some 250,000 distinct CDR3 sequences, 6.9% seen once. The starting material was CD4+ T cells sorted from PBMCs, obtained 15 days after the yellow fever booster vaccination. The receptors were sampled from a man aged 25-40 years who received the YFV17D yellow fever vaccine. Both conserved end residues are part of each CDR3. Fields, in order: J gene, D gene, clone size, V gene, CDR3 protein, CDR3 DNA. The D gene is left open where the match is weak. Not every row has a clone size; where given, it reads once, few, many or a size class.

TRBJ2-7 NA many TRBV20-1 CSASASGARVPEQYF TGCAGTGCGAGCGCCTCCGGGGCCCGGGTTCCCGAGCAGTACTTC
TRBJ1-2 TRBD1 few TRBV20-1 CSAPGVGTGDYGYTF TGCAGTGCCCCCGGGGTCGGGACAGGGGACTATGGCTACACCTTC
TRBJ2-1 TRBD2 many TRBV6-4 CASSEGGRGEQFF TGTGCCAGCAGTGAAGGCGGGAGAGGTGAGCAGTTCTTC
TRBJ2-7 NA many TRBV5-1 CASSETDYEQYF TGCGCCAGCAGCGAGACAGACTACGAGCAGTACTTC
TRBJ2-3 NA few TRBV10-3 CAISDQTTDTQYF TGTGCCATCAGTGACCAGACCACAGATACGCAGTATTTT
TRBJ2-3 NA few TRBV15 CATSRDLGGGYTDTQYF TGTGCCACCAGCAGAGATCTAGGGGGGGGTTACACAGATACGCAGTATTTT
TRBJ1-1 NA NA TRBV15 CATSRDTGQGIMNTEAFF TGTGCCACCAGCAGAGATACGGGGCAGGGTATCATGAACACTGAAGCTTTCTTT
TRBJ2-5 NA many TRBV12-3/TRBV12-4 CASSLEGARQETQYF TGTGCCAGCAGTTTGGAGGGGGCTCGACAAGAGACCCAGTACTTC
TRBJ2-1 NA NA TRBV14 CASSQTLYNEQFF TGTGCCAGCAGCCAGACCCTATACAATGAGCAGTTCTTC
TRBJ2-3 TRBD2 NA TRBV7-2 CASSLAPFIAGGADTQYF TGTGCCAGCAGCTTAGCTCCATTTATAGCGGGAGGTGCAGATACGCAGTATTTT
TRBJ2-5 NA NA TRBV20-1 CSGGADVQETQYF TGCAGTGGGGGGGCGGACGTTCAAGAGACCCAGTACTTC
TRBJ1-1 TRBD1 many TRBV20-1 CSARLPGQGEAFF TGCAGTGCTAGACTCCCGGGACAGGGAGAAGCTTTCTTT
TRBJ2-3 NA NA TRBV5-1 CASSVTASDTQYF TGCGCCAGCAGCGTGACAGCTTCAGATACGCAGTATTTT
TRBJ1-6 TRBD1 many TRBV20-1 CSAALRQGPNSPLHF TGCAGTGCCGCTCTTAGACAGGGGCCTAATTCACCCCTCCACTTT
TRBJ2-3 NA many TRBV4-3 CASSQDGPTSTDTQYF TGCGCCAGCAGCCAAGACGGACCTACTAGCACAGATACGCAGTATTTT